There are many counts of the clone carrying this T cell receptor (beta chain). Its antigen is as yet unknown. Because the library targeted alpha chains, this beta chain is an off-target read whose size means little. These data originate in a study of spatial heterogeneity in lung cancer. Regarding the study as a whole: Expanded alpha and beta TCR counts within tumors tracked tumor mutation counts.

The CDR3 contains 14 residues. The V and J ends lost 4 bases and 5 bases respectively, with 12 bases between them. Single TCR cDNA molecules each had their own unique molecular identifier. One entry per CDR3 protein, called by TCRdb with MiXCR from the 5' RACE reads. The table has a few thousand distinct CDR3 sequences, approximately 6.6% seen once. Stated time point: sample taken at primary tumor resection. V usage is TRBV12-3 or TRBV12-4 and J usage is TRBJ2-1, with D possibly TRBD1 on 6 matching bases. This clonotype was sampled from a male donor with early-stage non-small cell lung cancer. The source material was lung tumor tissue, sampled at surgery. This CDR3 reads CASSWGHGNNEQFF. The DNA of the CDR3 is TGTGCCAGCAGTTGGGGACACGGAAACAATGAGCAGTTCTTC.